This is a list of T cell receptor beta chains from one sample in a study of vaccination and CD4 T cells after COVID-19. For these receptors, no antigen is known. TCRdb re-derived calls from the PCR reads in MiXCR, one entry per CDR3 protein. This sample carries 6,500 to 8,500 distinct CDR3 sequences, under 50% of them seen once, and the ten largest clones take approximately 20%. Sequencing used CD4+ T cells from blood, cultured in vitro. The source is a human donor in good health. Each CDR3 is given with its conserved first and last residue. D genes are given only for firm matches. Rows may omit the clone size; those that give it use once, few, many or a size class.

cdr3_nt | cdr3_aa | j_call | d_call | clone_size | v_call
TGTGCCAGCAGCCCCTCGGGGCAGGGGAGGGTCCTCCACTTT | CASSPSGQGRVLHF | TRBJ1-6 | . | . | TRBV6-1
TGTGCCAGTGGGCGGCAGGGGGGTATGGCTTTCTTT | CASGRQGGMAFF | TRBJ1-1 | TRBD1 | . | TRBV2
TGTGCCAGCAGCCCCGGGACAGATTACCCCTATGGCTACACCTTC | CASSPGTDYPYGYTF | TRBJ1-2 | TRBD1 | few | TRBV11-2
TGTGCCAGTAGAAATTGGGACAGGGTGGACGAGCAGTACTTC | CASRNWDRVDEQYF | TRBJ2-7 | TRBD1 | . | TRBV19
TGCGCCAGCAGCCACTCCAGCGGGGGGAGGGAGACCCAGTACTTC | CASSHSSGGRETQYF | TRBJ2-5 | TRBD2 | . | TRBV4-1
TGTGCCAGCACCGCCACAGGGGACAATTCACCCCTCCACTTT | CASTATGDNSPLHF | TRBJ1-6 | TRBD1 | . | TRBV6-1
TGTGCCAGCAGCTTAGGGGATCGACTAGCATCCACAGATACGCAGTATTTT | CASSLGDRLASTDTQYF | TRBJ2-3 | TRBD2 | once | TRBV11-3
TGTGCCAGTACCCCCGCACACAGCTCCTATAATTCACCCCTCCACTTT | CASTPAHSSYNSPLHF | TRBJ1-6 | . | few | TRBV19
TGTGCCAGCAGTTTAATAGTGTATGAGCAGTTCTTC | CASSLIVYEQFF | TRBJ2-1 | . | few | TRBV28
TGTGCCAGCAGCCTTCTGAGGGGCTATGGCTACACCTTC | CASSLLRGYGYTF | TRBJ1-2 | . | . | TRBV7-9
TGCAGTGCTATTCTCCGGGACGGCACGTACTTC | CSAILRDGTYF | TRBJ2-7 | . | . | TRBV20-1
TGCAGTGCTAGTCGACAGGGATGGGGCACTGAAGCTTTCTTT | CSASRQGWGTEAFF | TRBJ1-1 | TRBD1 | once | TRBV20-1
TGCAGTGCCACGACAGGGAGCGGGGCCAACGTCCTGACTTTC | CSATTGSGANVLTF | TRBJ2-6 | TRBD1 | . | TRBV20-1
TGTGCCACCAGCAGGGGGCTAAACTATGGCTACACCTTC | CATSRGLNYGYTF | TRBJ1-2 | . | few | TRBV15
TGTGCCAGCAGCTCCGGGACAAATCAAGAGACCCAGTACTTC | CASSSGTNQETQYF | TRBJ2-5 | . | . | TRBV7-2
TGTGCCAGCAGACCCCTGGGTCGGAATAATTCACCCCTCCACTTT | CASRPLGRNNSPLHF | TRBJ1-6 | . | . | TRBV6-1
TGCGCCAGCAGCTTGGACAGGGGAGGAAACACCATATATTTT | CASSLDRGGNTIYF | TRBJ1-3 | TRBD1 | . | TRBV5-1
TGTGCCAGTAGTATAGAGGCACAGCGTAACTATGGCTACACCTTC | CASSIEAQRNYGYTF | TRBJ1-2 | . | . | TRBV19
TGTGCCTGGAGTTGGACTAGCGGGAGTTCAGAGACCCAGTACTTC | CAWSWTSGSSETQYF | TRBJ2-5 | TRBD2 | . | TRBV30
TGCAGTGTCGGGACAGGGCTCAATCAGCCCCAGCATTTT | CSVGTGLNQPQHF | TRBJ1-5 | TRBD1 | . | TRBV20-1
TGTGCCAGCAGCTTAGGACAGAACACTGAAGCTTTCTTT | CASSLGQNTEAFF | TRBJ1-1 | . | . | TRBV7-8
TGTGCCAGCAGGGTAGGGGGCGCAGACTATGGCTACACCTTC | CASRVGGADYGYTF | TRBJ1-2 | TRBD1 | . | TRBV27
TGTGCCATCAGTGATGGGTCCGGAAACACCATATATTTT | CAISDGSGNTIYF | TRBJ1-3 | . | . | TRBV10-3
TGTGCCAGCAGCTTGGTGATGGGGTATGGCTACACCTTC | CASSLVMGYGYTF | TRBJ1-2 | . | few | TRBV11-2
TGTGCCAGCAGTGAAGCCCCAACAGGATCTGGCACAGATACGCAGTATTTT | CASSEAPTGSGTDTQYF | TRBJ2-3 | . | few | TRBV2
TGTGCCAGCAGGAAAGCTAGCGGGAGCTACGAGCAGTACTTC | CASRKASGSYEQYF | TRBJ2-7 | TRBD2 | . | TRBV7-2
TGTGCCAGCTCACCAACGAGAGGAGGCACAGATACGCAGTATTTT | CASSPTRGGTDTQYF | TRBJ2-3 | . | . | TRBV18
TGTGCCAGTAGTATAGTTCCGGGCTCGGGCAATCAGCCCCAGCATTTT | CASSIVPGSGNQPQHF | TRBJ1-5 | . | . | TRBV19
TGTGCCTGGAGTGTAGTAGGGGCTAGTAGCGTCGGCACCGGGGAGCTGTTTTTT | CAWSVVGASSVGTGELFF | TRBJ2-2 | . | . | TRBV30
TGTGCCAGCAGCTTAGAGGCAGGGCTCTACGAGCAGTACTTC | CASSLEAGLYEQYF | TRBJ2-7 | . | . | TRBV7-6
TGTGCCAGCCGCAGGAACGAGATATTCCAAGAGACCCAGTACTTC | CASRRNEIFQETQYF | TRBJ2-5 | . | . | TRBV2
TGTGCCAGCAGTTTAGAACGGGACTATGGCTACACCTTC | CASSLERDYGYTF | TRBJ1-2 | . | few | TRBV12-3/TRBV12-4